The clone carrying this TCR beta chain was observed many times. As yet, its antigen is unknown. A single record per CDR3 protein comes from TCRdb applying MiXCR to the RT-PCR reads. The sample lists around 480,000 distinct CDR3 sequences, approximately 16% occurring once. These data originate in a study of response to subunit inactivated influenza vaccine. General observations from the study: Each seasonal influenza vaccination recruits few new T cells, the authors suggested.

Germline CDR1 reads SGHKS; CDR2 reads YYEKEE (reference sequence). Trimming removed 4 bases at V and 8 bases at J, with 17 bases between. The CDR3 consists of 14 residues. This material consisted of CD4+ T cells sorted from PBMCs, taken about 23 months after vaccination. The chain links TRBV5-5 to TRBJ2-3, with D possibly being TRBD1 (6 bases). This receptor was taken from a man aged 50 to 75 who received an inactivated influenza vaccine. The DNA for the CDR3 is TGTGCCAGCAGCCTGTCATGGGACAAGGGTACGCAGTATTTT. It translates to CASSLSWDKGTQYF.